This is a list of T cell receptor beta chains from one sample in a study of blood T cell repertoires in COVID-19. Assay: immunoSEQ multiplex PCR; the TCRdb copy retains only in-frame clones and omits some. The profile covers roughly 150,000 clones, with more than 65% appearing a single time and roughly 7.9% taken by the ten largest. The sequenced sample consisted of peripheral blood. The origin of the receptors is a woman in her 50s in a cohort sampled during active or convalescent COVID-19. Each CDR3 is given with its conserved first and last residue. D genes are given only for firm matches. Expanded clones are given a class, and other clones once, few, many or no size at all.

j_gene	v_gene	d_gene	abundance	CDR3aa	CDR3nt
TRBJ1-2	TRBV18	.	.	CASSPGRVAYGYTF	TGTGCCAGCTCACCTGGGAGGGTTGCCTATGGCTACACCTTC
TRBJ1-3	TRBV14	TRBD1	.	CASSPGWTGAVSGNTIYF	TGTGCCAGCAGCCCGGGTTGGACAGGGGCCGTCTCTGGAAACACCATATATTTT
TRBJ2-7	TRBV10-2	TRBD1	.	CASSESWDREGYEQYF	TGCGCCAGCAGTGAGTCATGGGACAGGGAAGGCTACGAGCAGTACTTC
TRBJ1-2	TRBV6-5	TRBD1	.	CASSPRTGFNGYTF	TGTGCCAGCAGTCCCCGGACAGGTTTCAACGGCTACACCTTC
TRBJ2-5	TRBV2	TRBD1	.	CASSRDRGGETQYF	TGTGCCAGCAGTCGGGACAGGGGTGGGGAGACCCAGTACTTC
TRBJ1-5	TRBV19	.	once	CASSIYSSNQPQHF	TGTGCCAGTAGTATTTACAGTAGCAATCAGCCCCAGCATTTT
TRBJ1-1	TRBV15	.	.	CATSRAFDTPTPF	TGTGCCACCAGCAGAGCCTTTGACACGCCTACGCCCTTT
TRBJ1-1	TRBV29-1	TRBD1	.	CSVGGGRTGRAEAFF	TGCAGCGTTGGGGGTGGGAGGACAGGGAGAGCTGAAGCTTTCTTT
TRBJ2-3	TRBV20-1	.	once	CSAPYTDTQYF	TGCAGTGCTCCCTACACAGATACGCAGTATTTT
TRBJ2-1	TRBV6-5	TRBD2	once	CASTIGRGIDEQFF	TGTGCCAGCACGATAGGGCGGGGGATCGATGAGCAGTTCTTC
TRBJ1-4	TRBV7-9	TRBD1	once	CASSPDRAVANEKLFF	TGTGCCAGCAGCCCTGACAGGGCCGTTGCTAATGAAAAACTGTTTTTT
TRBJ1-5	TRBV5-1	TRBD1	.	CASSPDGTGGQPQHF	TGCGCCAGCAGCCCAGATGGGACAGGGGGTCAGCCCCAGCATTTT
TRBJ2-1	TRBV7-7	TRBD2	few	CASSPDAAGGPYNEQFF	TGTGCTAGCAGCCCCGACGCCGCGGGGGGCCCCTACAATGAGCAGTTCTTC
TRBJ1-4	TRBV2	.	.	CASSDRGWNEKLFF	TGTGCCAGCAGTGACAGGGGTTGGAATGAAAAACTGTTTTTT
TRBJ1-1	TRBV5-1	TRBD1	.	CASSLATGVGDTEAFF	TGCGCCAGCAGCTTGGCTACAGGGGTGGGTGACACTGAAGCTTTCTTT